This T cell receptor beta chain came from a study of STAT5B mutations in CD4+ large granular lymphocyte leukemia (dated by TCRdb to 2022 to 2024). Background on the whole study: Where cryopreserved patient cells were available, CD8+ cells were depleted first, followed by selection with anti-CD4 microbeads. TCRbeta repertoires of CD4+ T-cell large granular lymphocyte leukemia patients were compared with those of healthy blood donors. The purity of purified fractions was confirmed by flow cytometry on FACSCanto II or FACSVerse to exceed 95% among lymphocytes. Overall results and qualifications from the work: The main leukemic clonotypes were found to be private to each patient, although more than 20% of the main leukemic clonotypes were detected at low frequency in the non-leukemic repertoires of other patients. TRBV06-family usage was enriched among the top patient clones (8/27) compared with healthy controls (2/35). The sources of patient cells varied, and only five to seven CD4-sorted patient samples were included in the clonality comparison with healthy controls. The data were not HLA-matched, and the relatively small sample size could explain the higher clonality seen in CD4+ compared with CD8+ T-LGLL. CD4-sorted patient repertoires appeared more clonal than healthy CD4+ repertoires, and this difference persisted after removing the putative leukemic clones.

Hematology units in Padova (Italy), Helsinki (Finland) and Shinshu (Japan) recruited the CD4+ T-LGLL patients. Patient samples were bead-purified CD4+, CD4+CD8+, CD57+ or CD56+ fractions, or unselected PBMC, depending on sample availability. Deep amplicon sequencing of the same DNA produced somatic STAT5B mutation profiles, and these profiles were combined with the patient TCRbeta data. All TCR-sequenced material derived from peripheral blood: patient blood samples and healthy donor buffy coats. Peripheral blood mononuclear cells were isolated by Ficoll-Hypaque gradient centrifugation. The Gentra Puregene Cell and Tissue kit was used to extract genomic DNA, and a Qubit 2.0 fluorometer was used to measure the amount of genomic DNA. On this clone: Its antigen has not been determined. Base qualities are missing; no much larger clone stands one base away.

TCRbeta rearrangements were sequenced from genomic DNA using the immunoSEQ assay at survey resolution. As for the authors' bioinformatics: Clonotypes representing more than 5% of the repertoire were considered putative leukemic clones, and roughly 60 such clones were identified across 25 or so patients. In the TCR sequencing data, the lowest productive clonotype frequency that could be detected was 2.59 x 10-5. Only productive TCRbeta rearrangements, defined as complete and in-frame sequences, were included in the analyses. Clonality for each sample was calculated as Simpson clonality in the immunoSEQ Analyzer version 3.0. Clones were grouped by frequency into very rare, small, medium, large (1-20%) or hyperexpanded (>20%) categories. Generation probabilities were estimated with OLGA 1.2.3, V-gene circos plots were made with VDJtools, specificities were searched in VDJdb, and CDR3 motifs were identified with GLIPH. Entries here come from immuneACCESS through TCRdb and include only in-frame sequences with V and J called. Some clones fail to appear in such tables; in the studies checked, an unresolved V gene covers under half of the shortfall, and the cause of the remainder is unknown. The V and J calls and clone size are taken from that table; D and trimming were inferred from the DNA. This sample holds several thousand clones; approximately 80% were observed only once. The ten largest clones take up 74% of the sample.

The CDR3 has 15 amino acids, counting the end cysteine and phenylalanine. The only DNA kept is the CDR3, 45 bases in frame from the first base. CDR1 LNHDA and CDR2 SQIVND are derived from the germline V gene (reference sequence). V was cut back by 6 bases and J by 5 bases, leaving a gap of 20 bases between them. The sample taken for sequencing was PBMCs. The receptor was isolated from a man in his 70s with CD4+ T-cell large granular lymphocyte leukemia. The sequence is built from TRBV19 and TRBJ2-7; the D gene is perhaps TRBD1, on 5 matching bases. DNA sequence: TGTGCCAGTAGCCTGTCAAGTGGGGCTGGAAACGAGCAGTACTTC. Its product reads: CASSLSSGAGNEQYF.